The clone carrying this T cell receptor beta chain is a singleton in its sample. As yet, its antigen is unknown. At one of its ends the junction is not consistent with the germline gene, which may arise from a read error. With 60 Vbeta and 13 Jbeta primers, the PCR was carried out. Measured with immunoSEQ multiplex PCR; TCRdb has only the in-frame clones, and not every one. The sample consists of about 160,000 clones, approximately 80% of them appearing once. The germline V gene has CDR1 SEHNR and CDR2 FQNEAQ (reference sequence). CDR3 length equals 15 residues. The record originates from a study of cytomegalovirus exposure and HLA in healthy donors. Study-wide points: Reports credit the classifier with highly specific, highly sensitive diagnosis of cytomegalovirus status.

Sequenced sample: PBMCs. The rearrangement uses TRBV7-9 and TRBJ2-5, with D maybe TRBD1 (5 bases). The receptor was isolated from a male donor in good health and CMV-seropositive. CDR3 bases: TGTTCCAGCAGCTTTGTCCCGACAGAGCAAGAGACCCAGTACTTC. It translates to CSSSFVPTEQETQYF.